What follows are 21 T cell receptor beta chains derived from one specimen sequenced in a study of blood T cells in healthy people across ages. A second PCR of roughly 7 to 11 cycles used a sample-barcoded 5' primer and a J-beta primer mix. TCRdb re-called the 5' RACE reads with MiXCR, one entry per CDR3 protein. The table shows 800,000 to 950,000 distinct CDR3 sequences, with around 36% occurring only once. The sequenced material came from blood. The origin of the receptors is a man aged 18 to 29 in good health.

This clonotype was seen a handful of times. J is TRBJ2-1 and V is TRBV27, with D possibly TRBD2 on 6 matching bases. Trimming took 4 bases from V and 9 from J, leaving 16 bases between them. The germline V gene has CDR1 MNHEY and CDR2 SMNVEV (reference sequence). The CDR3 sequence is 14 residues long. The CDR3 protein is CASSSSPGGIEQFF. DNA of the CDR3: TGTGCCAGCAGTTCATCCCCCGGAGGGATTGAGCAGTTCTTC.

V is TRBV2 and J is TRBJ2-7; the match to TRBD2 covers 11 bases. This CDR3 spans 15 amino acids. Losses at the gene ends were 6 bases for V and 7 bases for J; bases not matched to a gene: 11. The germline V gene has CDR1 SNHLY and CDR2 FYNNEI. The CDR3 loop reads CASRTSGGFLHEQYF. The CDR3 DNA sequence: TGTGCCAGCAGAACTAGCGGGGGCTTCCTCCATGAGCAGTACTTC.

This clonotype was seen repeatedly, ten times or more. The chain joins TRBV27 to TRBJ2-1; no definite D call. Germline values: CDR1 MNHEY, CDR2 SMNVEV (reference sequence). The CDR3 has 13 amino acids. V was cut by 6 bases and J by 6 bases, with 12 bases left in between. The CDR3 DNA is TGTGCCAGCAGCCGCCGACATTTCAATGAGCAGTTCTTC. Residues: CASSRRHFNEQFF.

In this sample, this clonotype turned up many times. CDR3 protein: CASSELGLESYNEQFF. CDR3 nucleotides: TGTGCCAGCAGCGAACTGGGACTAGAATCCTACAATGAGCAGTTCTTC. The chain employs TRBV9 and TRBJ2-1, with 8 bases aligning to TRBD2. Germline values: CDR1 SGDLS, CDR2 YYNGEE. With V trimmed by 3 bases and J by 1 base, 6 bases remained unmatched. The CDR3 contains 16 residues.

The V and J genes are TRBV7-2 and TRBJ1-1; 7 positions agree with TRBD1. Looked up from germline, CDR1 is SGHTA and CDR2 is FQGNSA. CDR3 size: 16 residues. Germline trimming cut 5 bases from V and 1 base from J; bases unmatched to any gene: 10. The CDR3 nucleotides read TGTGCCAGCAGCCCCGGCGAGACAGGGAAGAACACTGAAGCTTTCTTT. Its translation: CASSPGETGKNTEAFF.

This chain links TRBV7-9 with TRBJ1-1, with unresolved D. This CDR3 comprises 11 residues. Between the trimmed V and J ends, which lost 1 base and 11 bases, there was a span of 8 bases. Per the germline V gene, CDR1 is SEHNR and CDR2 is FQNEAQ (reference sequence). The CDR3 DNA is TGTGCCAGCAGCTTAGATCATATGGCTTTCTTT. Translated: CASSLDHMAFF.

This clonotype has a handful of counts. CDR3 DNA: TGCGCCAGCAGCGCCCGGGACTCCCAAGATACGCAGTATTTT. Translating gives CASSARDSQDTQYF. The chain has TRBV5-1 and TRBJ2-3, with D possibly being TRBD2 (6 bases). CDR3 length equals 14 residues. The germline gives CDR1 SGHRS, CDR2 YFSETQ. The ends were cut back, 4 bases at V and 5 bases at J, with 14 bases in the middle. The complete variable domain, with remaining parts taken from reference TRBV5-1 and TRBJ2-3, reads KAGVTQTPRYLIKTRGQQVTLSCSPISGHRSVSWYQQTPGQGLQFLFEYFSETQRNKGNFPGRFSGRQFSNSRSEMNVSTLELGDSALYLCASSARDSQDTQYFGPGTRLTVL.

This clonotype was recorded at least ten times. The chain carries TRBV5-1 and TRBJ1-2; 7 bases agree with TRBD1. The CDR3 contains 12 residues. V shed 7 bases and J 5 bases; nucleotides not matched to a gene: 5. Looked up from germline, CDR1 is SGHRS and CDR2 is YFSETQ. The CDR3 region is CASSEGQYGYTF. DNA of the CDR3: TGCGCCAGCTCTGAGGGACAGTATGGCTACACCTTC.

This clonotype was recorded a few times. The chain combines TRBV19 with TRBJ2-3, with 8 positions matching TRBD2. CDR1 and CDR2 from the germline V gene are LNHDA and SQIVND (reference sequence). The CDR3 loop spans 14 amino acids. V was clipped by 10 bases and J by 3 bases; unmatched bases: 9. CDR3: CATTVAGPTDTQYF. The DNA for the CDR3 is TGTGCCACCACGGTAGCGGGGCCAACAGATACGCAGTATTTT.

This clonotype was seen ten or more times. The chain joins TRBV7-2 to TRBJ2-7; TRBD1 is a possible D gene (6 bases). V lost 0 bases to trimming and J lost 0 bases, with 9 bases between them. The CDR3 contains 15 residues. CDR1 is SGHTA and CDR2 is FQGNSA in the germline V gene. Here the CDR3 reads CASSLAGASSYEQYF. The DNA for the CDR3 is TGTGCCAGCAGCTTAGCGGGGGCTAGCTCCTACGAGCAGTACTTC.

This chain uses TRBV4-1 with TRBJ1-3, with D tentatively TRBD1 (6 bases). Germline-derived CDR1 and CDR2 are MGHRA and YSYEKL. Trimming removed 0 bases at V and 0 bases at J, with 12 bases between. The CDR3 totals 17 residues. The CDR3 sequence: CASSQEGHPSSGNTIYF. The CDR3 region has the DNA TGCGCCAGCAGCCAAGAGGGACATCCGAGCTCTGGAAACACCATATATTTT.

This clonotype occurred many times. The J gene is TRBJ2-1, the V gene TRBV20-1; TRBD1 is a possible D gene (5 bases). Trimming took 4 bases from V and 3 from J, leaving 13 bases between them. The CDR3 runs 14 residues. From germline, CDR1 is DFQATT and CDR2 SNEGSKA (reference sequence). This CDR3 is CSANPQGVYNEQFF. The CDR3 nucleotides are TGCAGTGCTAACCCACAAGGGGTCTACAATGAGCAGTTCTTC.

This clonotype showed up just a few times. V is TRBV7-6 and J is TRBJ2-7, with D hard to call. V was clipped by 0 bases and J by 5 bases, with 8 bases between them. This CDR3 is 13 amino acids long. CDR1 and CDR2 (germline): SGHVS, FNYEAQ. The chain's CDR3 is CASSLAFDDEQYF. The DNA of the CDR3 is TGTGCCAGCAGCTTAGCCTTCGACGACGAGCAGTACTTC.

The chain couples TRBV4-1 to TRBJ1-4; 8 nucleotides match TRBD1. The J segment lost 6 bases and the V segment lost 3 bases, leaving 9 bases of the junction unmatched. Germline V gene lookup returns CDR1 MGHRA and CDR2 YSYEKL. The CDR3 is 16 residues long. CDR3 loop: CASSHILRGRDEKLFF. The DNA of the CDR3 is TGCGCCAGCAGCCACATACTCAGGGGGCGCGATGAAAAACTGTTTTTT.

The chain carries TRBV2 and TRBJ2-5; 8 nucleotides align to TRBD1. The CDR3 extends over 12 amino acids. Germline V gene data show CDR1 as SNHLY and CDR2 as FYNNEI. The CDR3 sequence: CVSLGTGETQYF. The DNA of the CDR3 is TGTGTCAGTTTGGGGACAGGAGAGACCCAGTACTTC.

The chain joins TRBV12-3 or TRBV12-4 to TRBJ1-2; D call uncertain. The CDR3 is made up of 12 amino acids. The ends were cut back, 8 bases at V and 5 bases at J, with 12 bases in the middle. The CDR3 reads CASGENRYGYTF. CDR3 nucleotides: TGTGCCAGCGGAGAAAATAGATATGGCTACACCTTC.

The sample holds a few counts of this clonotype. This chain links TRBV12-3 or TRBV12-4 with TRBJ1-1; D is undetermined. Trimming took off 7 bases at V and 8 bases at J, with 11 bases between the two ends. This CDR3 is built from 11 residues. CDR3 protein: CASTSFAEAFF. CDR3 nucleotides: TGTGCCAGCACCTCCTTTGCGGAAGCTTTCTTT.

This clonotype was recorded at least ten times. V usage is TRBV20-1 and J usage is TRBJ2-1; D gene ambiguous. Trimming pared 7 bases from V and 4 bases from J, leaving 5 bases between. From germline, CDR1 is DFQATT and CDR2 SNEGSKA (reference sequence). The CDR3 runs to 10 residues. The CDR3 coding sequence is TGCAGTGGGGCATACAATGAGCAGTTCTTC. This codes for CSGAYNEQFF.

Many counts were recorded for this clonotype. The chain combines TRBV7-9 with TRBJ2-1; TRBD1 aligns across 9 bases. Germline-derived CDR1 and CDR2 are SEHNR and FQNEAQ (reference sequence). V gave up 3 bases and J gave up 6 bases; unmatched junction bases: 12. CDR3 length equals 17 residues. CDR3 sequence reads: CASSFRPRDRVFNEQFF. The CDR3 DNA reads TGTGCCAGCAGCTTCCGCCCGCGGGACAGGGTTTTCAATGAGCAGTTCTTC.

This clonotype was recorded many times. The V and J genes are TRBV5-1 and TRBJ1-1; D uncertain. Germline V gene sequence: CDR1 SGHRS, CDR2 YFSETQ. This CDR3 comprises 14 residues. V was shortened by 0 bases and J by 0 bases, with 6 bases between the two germline ends. DNA for the CDR3: TGCGCCAGCAGCTTGGGTCACCTGAACACTGAAGCTTTCTTT. Translated, it gives CASSLGHLNTEAFF.

The table lists this clonotype with a few counts. This chain links TRBV20-1 with TRBJ1-5; D possibly corresponds to TRBD1 (5 bases). V lost 1 base to trimming and J lost 3 bases, with 16 bases between them. The germline CDR1 and CDR2 sequences are DFQATT and SNEGSKA (reference sequence). CDR3 length equals 16 residues. Written as DNA, the CDR3 is TGCAGTGCTAGAGTAGGGACGTCGGACCTCAATCAGCCCCAGCATTTT. Encoded protein: CSARVGTSDLNQPQHF.